The entry below describes one T cell receptor (beta chain). The data are from a study of blood T cell repertoires in COVID-19. Looked up from germline, CDR1 is SGDLS and CDR2 is YYNGEE. Trimming shortened V by 4 bases and J by 4 bases, and 12 bases separated the two germline ends. This CDR3 has 14 residues. Repertoires were generated with immunoSEQ multiplex PCR, while TCRdb's copy carries only in-frame clones and drops some. The table has about 230,000 clones, less than 90% seen once. The sequenced sample was peripheral blood. The TCR comes from a woman aged 80 or older with active or convalescent COVID-19. The chain recombines TRBV9 with TRBJ2-1; TRBD1 is a possible D gene (6 bases). The CDR3 sequence: CASSTRDTYNEQFF. In DNA, the CDR3 is TGTGCCAGCAGCACCCGGGACACATACAATGAGCAGTTCTTC.